This passage covers 29 T cell receptor beta chains from one sample sequenced in a study of T cell changes during pregnancy in multiple sclerosis. Profiled with immunoSEQ multiplex PCR; TCRdb holds only in-frame clones, not every one. The top ten clones hold around 0.58% of a sample with around 51,000 clones, 85% to 95% of them seen once. The specimen was CD4+ T cells from peripheral blood mononuclear cells, collected in the second trimester of pregnancy. The receptors originated from a female donor with multiple sclerosis, enrolled in a pregnancy study.

The chain uses TRBV5-4 and TRBJ2-2; 7 bases align to TRBD1. Trimming cost V 4 bases and J 4 bases; bases outside gene matches: 7. The CDR3 is made up of 15 amino acids. Germline CDR1 is SGHNT and CDR2 is YYREEE (reference sequence). Here the CDR3 DNA reads TGTGCCAGCAGCGGCGACAGGGTCGGCACCGGGGAGCTGTTTTTT. This encodes CASSGDRVGTGELFF.

The V call is TRBV11-3, the J call TRBJ1-1; D possibly corresponds to TRBD1 (5 bases). The CDR3 extends over 15 amino acids. CDR1 is SGHNT, CDR2 YENEEA, per germline. Trimming shortened V by 5 bases and J by 1 base, and 14 bases separated the two germline ends. The CDR3 reads CASSLGTGGNTEAFF. As DNA, the CDR3 is TGTGCCAGCAGCCTTGGGACTGGGGGGAACACTGAAGCTTTCTTT.

V gene TRBV27 combines with J gene TRBJ1-5; 9 nucleotides agree with TRBD1. The CDR3 totals 16 residues. Losses at the gene ends were 4 bases for V and 4 bases for J; bases not matched to a gene: 8. Germline loops: CDR1 MNHEY, CDR2 SMNVEV (reference sequence). Here the CDR3 DNA reads TGTGCCAGCAGTTCGTCTCCGGGACAGGGTAATCAGCCCCAGCATTTT. It is translated as CASSSSPGQGNQPQHF.

This clone was detected only once. The chain joins TRBV29-1 to TRBJ1-1; TRBD1 matches at 7 bases. CDR1 and CDR2 from the germline V gene are SQVTM and ANQGSEA. With 7 bases clipped from V and 6 bases from J, the junction kept 11 bases outside the gene matches. The CDR3 is 13 residues long. The CDR3 region is CSARQGLSSEAFF. The CDR3 bases are TGCAGCGCCCGACAGGGACTGAGCTCTGAAGCTTTCTTT.

This clone has a single count. This chain joins TRBV5-1 and TRBJ2-7, with 10 bases that match TRBD1. Germline loops: CDR1 SGHRS, CDR2 YFSETQ. V was clipped by 0 bases and J by 6 bases; unmatched bases: 6. This CDR3 contains 15 residues. The CDR3 DNA is TGCGCCAGCAGCTTGGATAGGGACAGGGGAAGCGAGCAGTACTTC. It encodes CASSLDRDRGSEQYF. The full variable domain, with the rest looked up from reference TRBV5-1 and TRBJ2-7, is KAGVTQTPRYLIKTRGQQVTLSCSPISGHRSVSWYQQTPGQGLQFLFEYFSETQRNKGNFPGRFSGRQFSNSRSEMNVSTLELGDSALYLCASSLDRDRGSEQYFGPGTRLTVT.

This sequence joins TRBV9 and TRBJ1-6, with D unclear. This CDR3 comprises 15 residues. V lost 4 bases to trimming and J lost 4 bases, with 12 bases between them. Looked up from germline, CDR1 is SGDLS and CDR2 is YYNGEE. The CDR3 reads CASSLLGSYNSPLHF. CDR3 DNA sequence: TGTGCCAGCAGCCTTCTCGGGAGTTATAATTCACCCCTCCACTTT.

The chain joins TRBV5-1 to TRBJ1-5, with unresolved D. V was pared by 2 bases and J by 7 bases, with 16 bases between. The CDR3 covers 15 residues. The germline gives CDR1 SGHRS, CDR2 YFSETQ. CDR3 DNA: TGCGCCAGCAGCTTATCAGGTACGGATTTCCAGCCCCAGCATTTT. Residues: CASSLSGTDFQPQHF.

The chain is built from TRBV4-1 and TRBJ1-3; possible D gene TRBD1, 5 bases. CDR1 is MGHRA, CDR2 YSYEKL, per germline. This CDR3 comprises 17 residues. Trimming took 0 bases from V and 2 from J, leaving 14 bases between them. In DNA, the CDR3 is TGCGCCAGCAGCCAAGAGGCAAGGGGAAATCCTGGAAACACCATATATTTT. It translates to CASSQEARGNPGNTIYF.

The chain links TRBV25-1 to TRBJ2-1; 8 bases map to TRBD1. Germline CDR1 is MGHDK and CDR2 is SYGVNS. This CDR3 spans 11 amino acids. V was clipped by 4 bases and J by 14 bases; unmatched bases: 4. DNA of the CDR3: TGTGCCAGCAGTGTTGGACAGGGAGAGTTCTTC. This encodes CASSVGQGEFF. Based on the CDR3 plus reference TRBV25-1 and TRBJ2-1, the full variable domain is EADIYQTPRYLVIGTGKKITLECSQTMGHDKMYWYQQDPGMELHLIHYSYGVNSTEKGDLSSESTVSRIRTEHFPLTLESARPSHTSQYLCASSVGQGEFFGPGTRLTVL.

The gene calls are TRBV6-4 and TRBJ2-3; D is undetermined. CDR3 size: 13 residues. CDR1 is MRHNA, CDR2 SNTAGT, per germline. V lost 5 bases and J 5 bases, leaving 11 bases between the germline ends. The CDR3 DNA sequence: TGTGCCAGCAGTCCCCGCTTGAGAGATACGCAGTATTTT. It codes for CASSPRLRDTQYF.

The CDR3 reads CASRLGRGKTDTQYF. The DNA of the CDR3 is TGTGCCAGCAGATTGGGGCGGGGGAAGACAGATACGCAGTATTTT. The gene calls are TRBV7-2 and TRBJ2-3, with 7 bases identical to TRBD2. Unmatched junction bases numbered 9, after V lost 6 bases and J lost 3 bases. This CDR3 contains 15 residues. Germline lookup yields CDR1 SGHTA and CDR2 FQGNSA.

The rearrangement joins TRBV5-1 to TRBJ2-5; 8 bases are shared with TRBD2. The CDR3 is made up of 15 amino acids. In germline, CDR1 is SGHRS, CDR2 YFSETQ. The V and J ends lost 4 bases and 5 bases, in that order; junction bases with no gene match: 10. CDR3 sequence (DNA): TGCGCCAGCAGCCGTAGCGGGGCGGCGGGGGAGACCCAGTACTTC. This codes for CASSRSGAAGETQYF.

V is TRBV5-1 and J is TRBJ2-1, with D maybe TRBD2 (7 bases). Germline CDR1 reads SGHRS; CDR2 reads YFSETQ. Trimming pared 1 base from V and 0 bases from J, leaving 14 bases between. There are 17 residues in the CDR3. CDR3 protein: CASSLYGGGGSYNEQFF. The CDR3 coding sequence is TGCGCCAGCAGCTTGTATGGGGGGGGCGGCTCCTACAATGAGCAGTTCTTC. Full variable domain (outside the CDR3, taken from reference TRBV5-1 and TRBJ2-1): KAGVTQTPRYLIKTRGQQVTLSCSPISGHRSVSWYQQTPGQGLQFLFEYFSETQRNKGNFPGRFSGRQFSNSRSEMNVSTLELGDSALYLCASSLYGGGGSYNEQFFGPGTRLTVL.

A single count supports this clone. This chain connects TRBV6-4 to TRBJ2-1; 12 bases match TRBD2. The V gene's germline CDR1 is MRHNA and CDR2 SNTAGT. The CDR3 covers 15 residues. J lost 8 bases, V lost 5 bases, and 7 bases had no gene match. The CDR3 coding sequence is TGTGCCAGCAGTAAACTAGCGGGGGGCGAGGATGAGCAGTTCTTC. It translates to CASSKLAGGEDEQFF.

CDR3 nucleotides: TGTGCCAGCAGTCCGGGGGGTCCCACAGATACGCAGTATTTT. Translating it yields CASSPGGPTDTQYF. The genes are TRBV6-1 and TRBJ2-3, with 7 bases identical to TRBD2. The CDR3 has 14 amino acids. Germline loops: CDR1 MNHNS, CDR2 SASEGT. J gave up 2 bases and V 5 bases, and 4 bases lay outside the gene matches.

The chain uses TRBV11-3 and TRBJ1-3; D gene uncertain. CDR3 size: 15 residues. V lost 1 base and J 0 bases, leaving 7 bases between the germline ends. Germline loops: CDR1 SGHNT, CDR2 YENEEA. CDR3 residues: CASSLGASSGNTIYF. DNA of the CDR3: TGTGCCAGCAGCTTAGGGGCAAGCTCTGGAAACACCATATATTTT.

The CDR3 is CASSDLISQPQHF. The CDR3 DNA reads as TGTGCCAGCAGTGACTTAATTTCTCAGCCCCAGCATTTT. The rearrangement links TRBV2 to TRBJ1-5, with unresolved D. V gave up 3 bases and J gave up 6 bases, with 9 bases separating them. CDR3 length: 13 residues. The germline V gene has CDR1 SNHLY and CDR2 FYNNEI.

The rearrangement joins TRBV6-4 to TRBJ2-5, with 13 bases fitting TRBD2. This CDR3 contains 18 residues. After removal of 4 bases from V and 1 base from J, the junction contained 9 bases not matched to a gene. The germline CDR1 and CDR2 sequences are MRHNA and SNTAGT. CDR3: CASSGPGLAGLSQETQYF. DNA of the CDR3: TGTGCCAGCAGTGGTCCGGGACTAGCGGGGCTGAGCCAAGAGACCCAGTACTTC.

This rearrangement joins TRBV10-3 to TRBJ2-3, with 10 bases aligning to TRBD1. In germline, CDR1 is ENHRY, CDR2 SYGVKD. After removal of 10 bases from V and 4 bases from J, the junction contained 11 bases not matched to a gene. The CDR3 consists of 15 residues. The CDR3 protein is CATGWDRGASDTQYF. CDR3 DNA: TGTGCCACCGGTTGGGACAGGGGCGCGTCAGATACGCAGTATTTT.

The genes are TRBV6-6 and TRBJ1-1; no clear D. Germline V gene data show CDR1 as MNHNY and CDR2 as SVGAGI (reference sequence). The CDR3 consists of 15 residues. The V gene lost 4 bases and the J gene lost 0 bases, with 12 bases spanning the gap. The CDR3 sequence: CASSSGVNMNTEAFF. The DNA of the CDR3 is TGTGCCAGCAGTTCAGGTGTTAACATGAACACTGAAGCTTTCTTT.

CDR3 nucleotides: TGTGCCATCAGTGGGTGGCGGCCCACAGATACGCAGTATTTT. As protein: CAISGWRPTDTQYF. This sequence joins TRBV10-3 and TRBJ2-3; D not certain. V lost 4 bases and J lost 2, with 10 bases in between. The CDR3 spans 14 residues. The germline CDR1 and CDR2 sequences are ENHRY and SYGVKD.

The V call is TRBV7-2, the J call TRBJ2-1; 13 bases agree with TRBD2. Trimming took 5 bases from V and 9 from J; bases not matched to a gene: 10. CDR1 and CDR2 (germline): SGHTA, FQGNSA. The CDR3 extends over 16 amino acids. For the CDR3, the DNA is TGTGCCAGCAGCATTCCCGGGACTAGCGGGGCCGGTGAGCAGTTCTTC. Its protein is CASSIPGTSGAGEQFF.

This clone came up once. The J gene is TRBJ2-1, the V gene TRBV9; 10 bases fit TRBD2. The CDR3 extends over 13 amino acids. Germline V CDR1 and CDR2: SGDLS, YYNGEE. V shed 7 bases, J shed 3 bases, and the junction held 1 base outside the gene matches. This chain's CDR3 is CASQRGGYNEQFF. The CDR3 DNA is TGTGCCAGCCAGCGGGGGGGCTACAATGAGCAGTTCTTC.

V usage is TRBV5-4 and J usage is TRBJ2-7; the match to TRBD1 covers 9 bases. Germline V CDR1 and CDR2: SGHNT, YYREEE (reference sequence). The CDR3 is 15 amino acids. With 4 bases clipped from V and 5 bases from J, the junction kept 10 bases outside the gene matches. For the CDR3, the DNA is TGTGCCAGCAGCCGTGGTGGGACAGGGAAGGACGAGCAGTACTTC. Translated, it gives CASSRGGTGKDEQYF.

The genes are TRBV6-6 and TRBJ1-6; 10 bases match TRBD1. V gave up 2 bases and J gave up 8 bases; unmatched junction bases: 6. Germline CDR1 is MNHNY and CDR2 is SVGAGI (reference sequence). This CDR3 spans 16 amino acids. The DNA of the CDR3 is TGTGCCAGCAGTTACCGGGACAGGGGAAGAGATTCACCCCTCCACTTT. Its protein product is CASSYRDRGRDSPLHF.

The chain links TRBV12-5 to TRBJ2-3, with 8 bases identical to TRBD1. V dropped 5 bases and J dropped 0; count of bases not matched to a gene: 4. CDR1 and CDR2 (germline): LGHNT, FRNRAP. The CDR3 is made up of 15 amino acids. The CDR3 loop is CASGLGTGSTDTQYF. The CDR3 nucleotides are TGTGCTAGTGGTCTCGGGACAGGCAGCACAGATACGCAGTATTTT.

The CDR3 here is CASSPGQSTNEKLFF. CDR3 coding DNA: TGTGCCAGCTCCCCAGGGCAGTCAACTAATGAAAAACTGTTTTTT. The chain couples TRBV18 to TRBJ1-4, with a weak D call TRBD1 (5 bases). V gave up 6 bases and J gave up 0 bases, with 11 bases separating them. Germline CDR1 reads KGHSH; CDR2 reads LQKENI. The CDR3 is 15 residues long.

The chain joins TRBV15 to TRBJ2-2; 9 nucleotides align to TRBD2. This CDR3 has 14 residues. V lost 8 bases and J lost 3; bases outside the gene matches: 4. Per the germline V gene, CDR1 is LNHNV and CDR2 is YYDKDF (reference sequence). CDR3 sequence: CATRGRAYTGELFF. Here the CDR3 DNA reads TGTGCCACCCGCGGGAGGGCATACACCGGGGAGCTGTTTTTT.

This chain uses TRBV19 with TRBJ1-6; D ambiguous. Deletions cut 5 bases from V and 7 bases from J, with 9 bases between. The germline V gene has CDR1 LNHDA and CDR2 SQIVND (reference sequence). The CDR3 has 13 residues. The CDR3 loop is CASSADKNSPLHF. CDR3 nucleotides: TGTGCCAGTAGTGCAGACAAGAATTCACCCCTCCACTTT.